What follows are 15 T cell receptor beta chains derived from one specimen sequenced in a study of OX40 agonist ivuxolimab in advanced cancers. Assay: immunoSEQ multiplex PCR; the TCRdb copy retains only in-frame clones and omits some. This sample has tens of thousands of clones, with about 90% found just once. Specimen: CD4+ or CD8+ T cells sorted from blood, collected in a trial of the OX40 agonist ivuxolimab. These receptors all come from an adult with an advanced solid tumor such as melanoma, head and neck, liver or kidney cancer.

The chain joins TRBV4-1 to TRBJ2-7; D is tentatively TRBD1 or TRBD2 (5 bases each). The CDR3 runs to 14 residues. V was cut by 4 bases and J by 1 base, with 11 bases left in between. Germline-derived CDR1 and CDR2 are MGHRA and YSYEKL. CDR3 region: CASSPGTDSYEQYF. The CDR3 nucleotides are TGCGCCAGCAGCCCCGGGACGGATTCCTACGAGCAGTACTTC.

The chain links TRBV28 to TRBJ2-7, with a tentative D call TRBD2 (5 bases). The V gene's germline CDR1 is MDHEN and CDR2 SYDVKM. The CDR3 covers 15 residues. Trimming left V 5 bases short and J 2 bases short, with 16 bases between. The CDR3 DNA reads as TGTGCCAGCAGTCACCTTAGCGACGGGGCCTACGAGCAGTACTTC. This encodes CASSHLSDGAYEQYF. The full variable domain, its missing parts supplied by reference TRBV28 and TRBJ2-7, is DVKVTQSSRYLVKRTGEKVFLECVQDMDHENMFWYRQDPGLGLRLIYFSYDVKMKEKGDIPEGYSVSREKKERFSLILESASTNQTSMYLCASSHLSDGAYEQYFGPGTRLTVT.

This clone appeared once. The chain uses TRBV9 and TRBJ1-2; D may be TRBD1 (5 bases). V was cut by 0 bases and J by 0 bases, with 12 bases left in between. CDR3 length: 16 residues. Germline lookup yields CDR1 SGDLS and CDR2 YYNGEE. The CDR3, as DNA: TGTGCCAGCAGCGTAGGAGGGGCAGGGACTAACTATGGCTACACCTTC. As protein: CASSVGGAGTNYGYTF.

The rearrangement links TRBV4-1 to TRBJ1-1, with 7 positions matching TRBD1. After removal of 5 bases from V and 1 base from J, the junction contained 1 base not matched to a gene. Germline V lookup: CDR1 MGHRA, CDR2 YSYEKL. CDR3 size: 13 residues. The DNA of the CDR3 is TGCGCCAGCAGCTGGACAGGGAACACTGAAGCTTTCTTT. It is translated as CASSWTGNTEAFF.

This clone was seen just once. This chain joins TRBV7-9 and TRBJ2-3; TRBD2 is a possible D gene (5 bases). Germline loops: CDR1 SEHNR, CDR2 FQNEAQ (reference sequence). The CDR3 runs 17 residues. With 6 bases removed from V and 2 bases from J, the gap between germline ends came to 21 bases. The CDR3 protein is CASRKGYRGLSTDTQYF. The CDR3 DNA reads as TGTGCCAGCAGAAAGGGCTACCGAGGACTGTCCACAGATACGCAGTATTTT.

This clone was recorded only once. The rearrangement links TRBV7-9 to TRBJ2-2; D is ambiguous. Trimming removed 2 bases from V and 7 bases from J, with 8 bases in between. The CDR3 has 13 residues. Looked up from germline, CDR1 is SEHNR and CDR2 is FQNEAQ (reference sequence). CDR3 sequence: CASSLYFGGELFF. DNA of the CDR3: TGTGCCAGCAGCTTATATTTTGGCGGGGAGCTGTTTTTT.

This clone was picked up one time. The chain employs TRBV30 and TRBJ2-1, with 10 bases lining up with TRBD2. Trimming cost V 4 bases and J 8 bases; bases outside gene matches: 17. The CDR3 loop spans 17 amino acids. Germline CDR1 reads GTSNPN; CDR2 reads SVGIG (reference sequence). CDR3 sequence (DNA): TGTGCCTGGACCACTGACAGGGCCCTAGCGGGAGTGGATGAGCAGTTCTTC. Translating it yields CAWTTDRALAGVDEQFF.

The chain employs TRBV12-5 and TRBJ1-2, with D perhaps matching TRBD1 (5 bases). The CDR3 sequence is 15 residues long. V lost 0 bases to trimming and J lost 7 bases, with 15 bases between them. Germline V lookup: CDR1 LGHNT, CDR2 FRNRAP. The CDR3 DNA reads as TGTGCTAGTGGTTTGGTACTTCCGGGGGTCGGTGGCTACACCTTC. Encoded protein: CASGLVLPGVGGYTF.

This clone came up once. This chain connects TRBV13 to TRBJ2-2; 11 positions agree with TRBD2. Unmatched junction bases numbered 1, after V lost 2 bases and J lost 5 bases. The CDR3 has 15 residues. Germline CDR1 PRHDT, CDR2 FYEKMQ (reference sequence). Written as DNA, the CDR3 is TGTGCCAGCAGCTTAACTAGCGGGAGAACCGGGGAGCTGTTTTTT. Translation: CASSLTSGRTGELFF.

This chain joins TRBV11-2 and TRBJ2-1, with 8 bases identical to TRBD2. There are 16 residues in the CDR3. Germline CDR1 reads SGHAT; CDR2 reads FQNNGV. V gave up 5 bases and J gave up 5 bases; unmatched junction bases: 11. CDR3 nucleotides: TGTGCCAGCAGCCCAGTTTGGGGTAGCGGGGACAATGAGCAGTTCTTC. Protein sequence: CASSPVWGSGDNEQFF.

As to this clone: The germline gene is not matched at one end of the junction; a read error may be the cause. This chain joins TRBV7-7 and TRBJ2-5; D is possibly TRBD2 (5 bases). The CDR3 is 15 residues long. CDR1 and CDR2 (germline): SSHAT, FNYEAQ (reference sequence). CDR3: CASSFATNSQETQYF. As DNA, the CDR3 is TGTGCTAGCAGCTTTGCGACTAACTCCCAAGAGACCCAGTACTTC.

The V call is TRBV11-3, the J call TRBJ1-1; TRBD1 matches 10 bases. The V gene end was trimmed by 4 bases and the J gene end by 6 bases; junction bases not matched to a gene: 8. The CDR3 is made up of 15 amino acids. Germline lookup yields CDR1 SGHNT and CDR2 YENEEA. In DNA, the CDR3 is TGTGCCAGCAGCTGGGGGACAGGGGTACTCTCTGAAGCTTTCTTT. Translation: CASSWGTGVLSEAFF.

This clone occurred once. The chain joins TRBV30 to TRBJ2-7; 9 bases map to TRBD2. V trimming: 2 bases; J trimming: 4 bases; junction bases outside the gene matches: 6. Germline assignment: CDR1 GTSNPN and CDR2 SVGIG (reference sequence). The CDR3 covers 14 residues. The CDR3 spells CAWSKDSGSYEQYF. CDR3 DNA sequence: TGTGCCTGGAGTAAGGATAGCGGGAGTTACGAGCAGTACTTC.

The V gene is TRBV29-1, the J gene TRBJ2-2; D not certain. The CDR3 runs 10 residues. Trimming removed 7 bases at V and 6 bases at J, with 6 bases between. Germline CDR1 and CDR2: SQVTM and ANQGSEA. The CDR3 loop is CSARSGELFF. The CDR3 DNA follows: TGCAGCGCCCGGTCCGGGGAGCTGTTTTTT.

This clone has only a few counts. This sequence joins TRBV11-3 and TRBJ2-1; 12 positions match TRBD1. The CDR3 runs to 16 residues. J was trimmed by 10 bases and V by 4 bases; bases with no gene match: 11. Germline loops: CDR1 SGHNT, CDR2 YENEEA. The CDR3 DNA follows: TGTGCCAGCAGCTACCTCCTGGGACAGGGGGCCTTCGAGCAGTTCTTC. Protein: CASSYLLGQGAFEQFF. Supplemented by reference TRBV11-3 and TRBJ2-1, the full variable domain reads EAGVVQSPRYKIIEKKQPVAFWCNPISGHNTLYWYLQNLGQGPELLIRYENEEAVDDSQLPKDRFSAERLKGVDSTLKIQPAELGDSAVYLCASSYLLGQGAFEQFFGPGTRLTVL.